The clone carrying this T cell receptor (beta chain) was recorded once. Its antigen is currently unknown. The data were produced by immunoSEQ multiplex PCR, yet TCRdb's version contains in-frame clones alone and is incomplete. In the table there are 300,000 to 400,000 clones, more than 85% of which are singletons. The time point: blood from clinic visit 5 months post-surgery; TSC patient then seizure free. Sequencing was limited to surgery cases with top T cell transcript signatures in brain tissue. This entry is derived from a study of brain T cells in children with intractable seizures. Study-wide findings and caveats: Absence of clones before surgery may stem from lower sequencing depth. Patients' HCMV serostatus was unknown; virus specificity rests on CDR3 similarity alone.

The sequencing here drew on peripheral blood, taken about 5 months after surgery. This receptor was taken from a boy in the first two years of life with tuberous sclerosis and intractable seizures.

The CDR3 here is CASSVDPTPAGANTEAFF. For the CDR3, the DNA is TGTGCCAGCAGCGTAGACCCCACCCCGGCAGGGGCGAACACTGAAGCTTTCTTT. This chain links TRBV9 with TRBJ1-1, with a weak D call TRBD1 (6 bases). Germline V gives CDR1 SGDLS, CDR2 YYNGEE. This CDR3 contains 18 residues. The ends were cut back, 0 bases at V and 1 base at J, with 19 bases in the middle.